This T cell receptor beta chain was identified during a study of metastatic and nonmetastatic thyroid tumors. Germline V CDR1 and CDR2: GTSNPN, SVGIG (reference sequence). This CDR3 has 14 residues. Trimming shortened V by 0 bases and J by 1 base, and 10 bases separated the two germline ends. TCRdb re-analyzed the PCR reads using MiXCR. The data contain 25,000 to 30,000 clones, about 15% of them singletons. Thyroid surgery was preceded by no treatment in any patient. Sequencing was performed on blood. The J gene is TRBJ2-7, the V gene TRBV30, with D uncertain. The sequence derives from a male donor with papillary thyroid cancer or a benign thyroid nodule (not recorded which). Some clones in this sample may be carry-over from other donors' samples. The CDR3 reads CAWSVLGRSYEQYF. CDR3 coding DNA: TGTGCCTGGAGTGTACTTGGCCGTTCCTACGAGCAGTACTTC. The variable domain in full, completed from reference TRBV30 and TRBJ2-7, reads SQTIHQWPATLVQPVGSPLSLECTVEGTSNPNLYWYRQAAGRGLQLLFYSVGIGQISSEVPQNLSASRPQDRQFILSSKKLLLSDSGFYLCAWSVLGRSYEQYFGPGTRLTVT.